The 24 T cell receptor beta chains reported below all come from one sample, sequenced in a study of T cell responses to AZD1222 COVID-19 vaccine. The assay was immunoSEQ multiplex PCR, and TCRdb's table has in-frame clones only and misses some. The table shows about 110,000 clones, with about nine tenths occurring only once. The sample was peripheral blood, taken on day 0 of AZD1222 vaccination. The receptors here all came from an adult in good health.

The V call is TRBV11-2, the J call TRBJ2-7, with TRBD2 matching 9 bases. Germline CDR1 is SGHAT and CDR2 is FQNNGV. Germline trimming cut 0 bases from V and 11 bases from J; bases unmatched to any gene: 8. The CDR3 is 14 amino acids. The CDR3 loop is CASSLDPSGGLKYF. The CDR3 DNA reads as TGTGCCAGCAGCTTAGATCCAAGCGGGGGGCTGAAGTACTTC.

The CDR3 region is CASSQDSTGWGGNTIYF. Written as DNA, the CDR3 is TGTGCCAGCAGCCAAGATTCGACAGGCTGGGGTGGAAACACCATATATTTT. J is TRBJ1-3 and V is TRBV4-2, with D perhaps TRBD1 (6 bases). The CDR3 extends over 17 amino acids. The V end was cut by 0 bases, the J end by 3 bases, with 15 bases between. CDR1 is LGHNA, CDR2 YNFKEQ, per germline.

The rearrangement uses TRBV19 and TRBJ2-6; D unresolved. The ends were cut back, 4 bases at V and 4 bases at J, with 5 bases in the middle. Germline V lookup: CDR1 LNHDA, CDR2 SQIVND (reference sequence). This CDR3 is built from 13 residues. The CDR3 DNA reads TGTGCCAGTAGTAGTGCGGGGGCCAACGTCCTGACTTTC. Its translation: CASSSAGANVLTF.

This sequence joins TRBV5-6 and TRBJ2-1; D could derive from TRBD1 or TRBD2 (5 bases each). The V gene's germline CDR1 is SGHDT and CDR2 YYEEEE. V was clipped by 4 bases and J by 9 bases, with 11 bases between them. The CDR3 is 12 residues long. The CDR3 protein is CASSLFGGEQFF. Here the CDR3 DNA reads TGTGCCAGCAGCCTTTTTGGGGGTGAGCAGTTCTTC.

The chain recombines TRBV7-9 with TRBJ2-1; 7 positions match TRBD2. In germline, CDR1 is SEHNR, CDR2 FQNEAQ (reference sequence). The CDR3 is 15 amino acids. Trimming removed 4 bases from V and 5 bases from J; junction bases left unmatched: 8. The CDR3 coding sequence is TGTGCCAGCAGCTCGTGGGGGGAGGGTAACAATGAGCAGTTCTTC. This translates into CASSSWGEGNNEQFF.

This clone was found once. The J gene is TRBJ2-5, the V gene TRBV2; 8 bases align to TRBD2. Germline CDR1 reads SNHLY; CDR2 reads FYNNEI. The CDR3 length is 14 residues. The ends lost 11 bases at V and 5 bases at J; junction bases unmatched: 13. CDR3 amino acids: CARGQRGGGETQYF. As DNA, the CDR3 is TGTGCCCGCGGCCAACGGGGGGGCGGGGAGACCCAGTACTTC.

The J gene is TRBJ2-1, the V gene TRBV6-5, with D possibly being TRBD2 (6 bases). The germline CDR1 and CDR2 sequences are MNHEY and SVGAGI. V was shortened by 6 bases and J by 4 bases, with 13 bases between the two germline ends. This CDR3 contains 14 residues. CDR3 coding DNA: TGTGCCAGCAGAGTAAGCGGGCGGTACAATGAGCAGTTCTTC. The encoded protein is CASRVSGRYNEQFF.

This clone was seen a few times. The rearrangement links TRBV18 to TRBJ1-4, with D unclear. CDR1 and CDR2 (germline): KGHSH, LQKENI. The CDR3 totals 14 residues. The V end was cut by 0 bases, the J end by 2 bases, with 4 bases between. The DNA for the CDR3 is TGTGCCAGCTCACCACCACCTACTAATGAAAAACTGTTTTTT. Amino acids: CASSPPPTNEKLFF.

The chain employs TRBV19 and TRBJ2-2, with 7 bases matching TRBD1. With 10 bases clipped from V and 1 base from J, the junction kept 6 bases outside the gene matches. The CDR3 is made up of 14 amino acids. Germline CDR1 and CDR2: LNHDA and SQIVND (reference sequence). The CDR3 nucleotides are TGTGCCACCGCCAGGACAGGGAACACCGGGGAGCTGTTTTTT. It encodes CATARTGNTGELFF.

The chain is built from TRBV7-2 and TRBJ1-1; 11 bases are a match to TRBD1. The CDR3 contains 13 residues. V lost 5 bases to trimming and J lost 11 bases; unmatched junction nucleotides: 7. Germline lookup yields CDR1 SGHTA and CDR2 FQGNSA. CDR3 DNA sequence: TGTGCCAGCAGCCTGGACAGGGGGCGGGGGGCTTTCTTT. Protein product: CASSLDRGRGAFF.

The chain employs TRBV7-3 and TRBJ1-5; D gene uncertain. There are 13 residues in the CDR3. Germline CDR1 reads SGHTA; CDR2 reads FQGTGA. Trimming removed 3 bases at V and 7 bases at J, with 10 bases between. CDR3 residues: CASSLEGGQPQHF. As DNA, the CDR3 is TGTGCCAGCAGCTTGGAGGGCGGGCAGCCCCAGCATTTT.

This sequence joins TRBV7-3 and TRBJ1-2; D may be TRBD1 (5 bases). The CDR3 is 13 amino acids. Germline values: CDR1 SGHTA, CDR2 FQGTGA. The V end lost 1 base, the J end lost 3 bases, and 6 bases lay between the germline ends. The CDR3 loop is CASSLSRDYGYTF. CDR3 DNA sequence: TGTGCCAGCAGCTTAAGCAGGGACTATGGCTACACCTTC.

The chain employs TRBV5-8 and TRBJ1-2; 10 bases are shared with TRBD1. Trimming at V came to 4 bases and at J to 3 bases, leaving 9 bases not matched to a gene. Germline CDR1 reads SGHTS; CDR2 reads YDEGEE. This CDR3 region has 16 residues. The CDR3 here is CASSTSGTGAYYGYTF. The CDR3 DNA reads as TGTGCCAGCAGCACCTCCGGGACAGGGGCCTACTATGGCTACACCTTC. Supplemented by reference TRBV5-8 and TRBJ1-2, the full variable domain reads EAGVTQSPTHLIKTRGQQATLRCSPISGHTSVYWYQQALGLGLQFLLWYDEGEERNRGNFPPRFSGRQFPNYSSELNVNALELEDSALYLCASSTSGTGAYYGYTFGSGTRLTVV.

The rearrangement joins TRBV10-1 to TRBJ2-5, with TRBD2 matching 10 bases. CDR1 is WNHNN and CDR2 is SYGVQD in the germline V gene (reference sequence). With V trimmed by 3 bases and J by 4 bases, 5 bases remained unmatched. The CDR3 totals 15 residues. CDR3 in amino acids: CASSDSLAGAETQYF. The CDR3 DNA reads TGCGCCAGCAGTGATTCGCTAGCGGGAGCAGAGACCCAGTACTTC.

The V call is TRBV18, the J call TRBJ1-1, with D perhaps TRBD1 (5 bases). Trimming took off 2 bases at V and 3 bases at J, with 19 bases between the two ends. CDR1 KGHSH and CDR2 LQKENI come from the germline V gene. This CDR3 is 17 amino acids long. CDR3 protein: CASSPGRDSLGDTEAFF. CDR3 DNA: TGTGCCAGCTCACCAGGCCGGGACTCCCTAGGGGACACTGAAGCTTTCTTT.

The chain recombines TRBV7-9 with TRBJ1-2, with D tentatively TRBD1 (5 bases). CDR1 SEHNR and CDR2 FQNEAQ come from the germline V gene (reference sequence). The V end lost 5 bases, the J end lost 4 bases, and 20 bases lay between the germline ends. The CDR3 spans 16 residues. CDR3 residues: CASSPPGARSIYGYTF. The CDR3 coding sequence is TGTGCCAGCAGCCCCCCCGGGGCCAGAAGTATCTATGGCTACACCTTC.

This rearrangement joins TRBV6-4 to TRBJ2-1; D perhaps matches TRBD1 (5 bases). In germline, CDR1 is MRHNA, CDR2 SNTAGT. This CDR3 contains 14 residues. V was trimmed by 0 bases and J by 6 bases, leaving 9 bases between them. The CDR3 DNA sequence: TGTGCCAGCAGTGACTCCACAGGTTCCAATGAGCAGTTCTTC. Translation: CASSDSTGSNEQFF.

The V gene is TRBV5-1, the J gene TRBJ2-7; 9 bases map to TRBD1. The CDR3 is 14 residues long. Germline trimming cut 10 bases from V and 1 base from J; bases unmatched to any gene: 9. CDR1 and CDR2 from the germline V gene are SGHRS and YFSETQ. CDR3 nucleotide sequence: TGCGCCTCAAACCGGGACAGGGTTTCCTACGAGCAGTACTTC. Translating it yields CASNRDRVSYEQYF.

The gene calls are TRBV21-1 and TRBJ1-6; the D call in the table, TRBD1, was not verified against the DNA. TRBV21-1 is assigned pseudogene status. The CDR3 consists of 16 residues. CDR3 DNA: TGTGCCAGCAGCAGCTTCACGGGACAGGCCCGTTCACCCCTCCACTTT. It yields the protein CASSSFTGQARSPLHF.

The chain carries TRBV25-1 and TRBJ2-1; 10 bases are a match to TRBD2. Per the germline V gene, CDR1 is MGHDK and CDR2 is SYGVNS. This CDR3 spans 17 amino acids. V shed 4 bases, J shed 6 bases, and the junction held 12 bases outside the gene matches. The CDR3 reads CASSGPPPSGRANEQFF. In nucleotides, the CDR3 is TGTGCCAGCAGTGGACCCCCCCCCAGCGGGAGGGCCAATGAGCAGTTCTTC.

The J gene is TRBJ2-2, the V gene TRBV2; 9 positions match TRBD2. Germline V CDR1 and CDR2: SNHLY, FYNNEI. V lost 4 bases and J lost 1; bases outside the gene matches: 1. The CDR3 is 15 amino acids. The CDR3 DNA reads TGTGCCAGCAGTGCGACTAGCGGGAACACCGGGGAGCTGTTTTTT. Translating gives CASSATSGNTGELFF.

The genes are TRBV2 and TRBJ1-4; D gene uncertain. There are 15 residues in the CDR3. V was shortened by 2 bases and J by 0 bases, with 7 bases between the two germline ends. Germline CDR1 reads SNHLY; CDR2 reads FYNNEI. In nucleotides, the CDR3 is TGTGCCAGCAGTGAACTGGGTTCAACTAATGAAAAACTGTTTTTT. Translated: CASSELGSTNEKLFF.

This chain joins TRBV25-1 and TRBJ1-1, with a tentative D call TRBD1 (5 bases). Germline CDR1 and CDR2: MGHDK and SYGVNS. The CDR3 contains 14 residues. Trimming shortened V by 2 bases and J by 11 bases, and 18 bases separated the two germline ends. This CDR3 is CASSELAARHRAFF. In DNA, the CDR3 is TGTGCCAGCAGTGAACTGGCAGCTCGGCACAGGGCTTTCTTT. Based on the CDR3 plus reference TRBV25-1 and TRBJ1-1, the full variable domain is EADIYQTPRYLVIGTGKKITLECSQTMGHDKMYWYQQDPGMELHLIHYSYGVNSTEKGDLSSESTVSRIRTEHFPLTLESARPSHTSQYLCASSELAARHRAFFGQGTRLTVV.

This chain links TRBV20-1 with TRBJ2-7; no reliable D call. Trimming pared 4 bases from V and 2 bases from J, leaving 6 bases between. Germline CDR1 and CDR2: DFQATT and SNEGSKA (reference sequence). This CDR3 spans 11 amino acids. The DNA of the CDR3 is TGCAGTGCTATGGCGACCTACGAGCAGTACTTC. It is translated as CSAMATYEQYF.